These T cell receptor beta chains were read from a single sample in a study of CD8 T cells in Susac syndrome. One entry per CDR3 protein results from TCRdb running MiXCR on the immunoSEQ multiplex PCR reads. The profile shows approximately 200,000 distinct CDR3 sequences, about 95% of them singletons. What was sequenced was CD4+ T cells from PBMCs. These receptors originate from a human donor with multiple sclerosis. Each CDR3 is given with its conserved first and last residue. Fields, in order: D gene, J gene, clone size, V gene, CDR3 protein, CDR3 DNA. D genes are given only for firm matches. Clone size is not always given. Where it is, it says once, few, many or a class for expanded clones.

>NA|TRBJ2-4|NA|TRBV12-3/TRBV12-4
CASSLGGGNIQYF
TGTGCCAGCAGTTTAGGTGGGGGAAACATTCAGTACTTC
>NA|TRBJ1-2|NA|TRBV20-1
CSARGGMLADGYTF
TGCAGTGCTAGAGGAGGGATGCTCGCCGATGGCTACACCTTC
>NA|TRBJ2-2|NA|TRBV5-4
CASSLGVGELFF
TGTGCCAGCAGCTTGGGGGTCGGGGAGCTGTTTTTT
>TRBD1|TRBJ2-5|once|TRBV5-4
CASSLTGFQETQYF
TGTGCCAGCAGCCTGACAGGGTTTCAAGAGACCCAGTACTTC
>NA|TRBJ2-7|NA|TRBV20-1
CSASSTTYEQYF
TGCAGTGCTAGTAGTACAACCTACGAGCAGTACTTC
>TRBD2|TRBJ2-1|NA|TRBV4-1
CASSRRLAGEAYNEQFF
TGCGCCAGCAGCCGTCGCCTAGCGGGAGAGGCCTACAATGAGCAGTTCTTC
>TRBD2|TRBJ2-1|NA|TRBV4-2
CASSLSWASGGKYNEQFF
TGTGCCAGCAGCCTTTCATGGGCTAGCGGGGGAAAGTACAATGAGCAGTTCTTC
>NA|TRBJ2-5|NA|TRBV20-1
CSGGSGLTREGETQYF
TGCAGCGGGGGTAGCGGACTTACTAGGGAAGGAGAGACCCAGTACTTC
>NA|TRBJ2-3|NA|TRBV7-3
CASSPARDGTDTQYF
TGTGCCAGCAGCCCGGCCCGGGATGGCACAGATACGCAGTATTTT
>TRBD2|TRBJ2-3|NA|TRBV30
CAWSVSGGTQYF
TGTGCCTGGAGTGTATCGGGGGGGACGCAGTATTTT
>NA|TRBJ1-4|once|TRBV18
CASLPGRPGEKLFF
TGTGCCAGCTTACCCGGACGGCCCGGGGAAAAACTGTTTTTT
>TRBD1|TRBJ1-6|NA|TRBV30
CAWSVKTGGNSPLHF
TGTGCCTGGAGTGTAAAGACAGGGGGAAATTCACCCCTCCACTTT